Following are 24 T cell receptor beta chains from one sample sequenced in a study of identical twins. TCRdb re-called the 5' RACE reads through MiXCR, storing one row per CDR3 protein. Found here are 1,800,000 or so distinct CDR3 sequences, less than 35% of them singletons; the top ten hold approximately 0.25%. Sample: cord blood. Every receptor here comes from a newborn girl in good health.

The V and J genes are TRBV27 and TRBJ1-5; 7 positions match TRBD1. CDR1 is MNHEY and CDR2 is SMNVEV in the germline V gene (reference sequence). Losses at the gene ends were 6 bases for V and 4 bases for J; bases not matched to a gene: 9. The CDR3 extends over 15 amino acids. CDR3 sequence reads: CASRKLTGPNQPQHF. The CDR3 DNA is TGTGCCAGCAGAAAACTGACAGGGCCAAATCAGCCCCAGCATTTT.

This chain joins TRBV25-1 and TRBJ2-5; possible D gene TRBD2, 5 bases. The end of the DNA fits TRBJ2-1 better, so the J call may be wrong. Germline-derived CDR1 and CDR2 are MGHDK and SYGVNS. The CDR3 spans 18 residues. This chain's CDR3 is CASSESSFRPIWQETQFF. In DNA form, the CDR3 reads TGTGCCAGCAGTGAGTCTAGCTTCCGACCGATTTGGCAAGAGACCCAGTTCTTC.

This clonotype has only a few counts. This sequence joins TRBV10-3 and TRBJ1-2; 7 nucleotides line up with TRBD1. V lost 11 bases, J lost 1 base, and 13 bases stayed unmatched. This CDR3 region has 15 residues. The germline gives CDR1 ENHRY, CDR2 SYGVKD. The chain's CDR3 is CAATDRAGGNYGYTF. In nucleotides, the CDR3 is TGTGCCGCAACCGACAGGGCAGGGGGTAACTATGGCTACACCTTC.

This clonotype turned up a few times. The chain uses TRBV7-9 and TRBJ2-5; 10 bases agree with TRBD2. Germline loops: CDR1 SEHNR, CDR2 FQNEAQ (reference sequence). V lost 11 bases, J lost 2 bases, and 11 bases stayed unmatched. The length of the CDR3 is 15 residues. The CDR3 sequence: CAESRLAGVQETQYF. The CDR3 DNA is TGTGCCGAGTCGAGGCTAGCGGGGGTACAAGAGACCCAGTACTTC.

J is TRBJ2-2 and V is TRBV27; D may correspond to TRBD1 or TRBD2 (9 bases each). Germline loops: CDR1 MNHEY, CDR2 SMNVEV (reference sequence). This CDR3 spans 17 amino acids. Trimming took 3 bases from V and 1 from J, leaving 15 bases between them. The CDR3: CASSFLAGQGNTGELFF. DNA of the CDR3: TGTGCCAGCAGTTTCCTAGCGGGACAGGGGAACACCGGGGAGCTGTTTTTT.

CDR3 protein: CASSTLTGVNEQYF. The CDR3 region has the DNA TGTGCCAGCAGCACCCTGACAGGGGTCAACGAGCAGTACTTC. This chain joins TRBV11-2 and TRBJ2-7, with 8 bases identical to TRBD1. The CDR3 has 14 residues. Trimming cost V 5 bases and J 5 bases; bases outside gene matches: 8. Germline V gene data show CDR1 as SGHAT and CDR2 as FQNNGV.

The CDR3: CSANRGEFSNQPQHF. The CDR3 nucleotides are TGCAGTGCTAACAGGGGTGAATTTAGCAATCAGCCCCAGCATTTT. The rearrangement joins TRBV20-1 to TRBJ1-5, with 7 nucleotides matching TRBD1. The germline CDR1 and CDR2 sequences are DFQATT and SNEGSKA (reference sequence). Trimming at V came to 4 bases and at J to 0 bases, leaving 6 bases not matched to a gene. The CDR3 has 15 residues.

This chain links TRBV20-1 with TRBJ2-2; possibly TRBD2 for D (7 bases). The V gene's germline CDR1 is DFQATT and CDR2 SNEGSKA (reference sequence). The CDR3 consists of 16 residues. The V and J ends lost 2 bases and 5 bases respectively, with 18 bases between them. The CDR3 loop is CSARNPGGGGTGELFF. The CDR3 DNA follows: TGCAGTGCTAGAAACCCTGGCGGGGGCGGAACCGGGGAGCTGTTTTTT.

The rearrangement uses TRBV4-1 and TRBJ1-2; maybe TRBD1 (5 bases). Germline CDR1 and CDR2: MGHRA and YSYEKL. CDR3 length equals 17 residues. V was clipped by 0 bases and J by 5 bases, with 19 bases between them. DNA for the CDR3: TGCGCCAGCAGCCAAGAGGGGTTTGTGACAGCGGATTATGGCTACACCTTC. Translated, it gives CASSQEGFVTADYGYTF.

This rearrangement joins TRBV9 to TRBJ1-1; perhaps TRBD1 as D (6 bases). V lost 0 bases to trimming and J lost 4 bases, with 13 bases between them. The CDR3 has 15 residues. Per the germline V gene, CDR1 is SGDLS and CDR2 is YYNGEE. In nucleotides, the CDR3 is TGTGCCAGCAGCGTAGGTGCAGGGGAGGGCACTGAAGCTTTCTTT. Residues: CASSVGAGEGTEAFF.

This clonotype came up a few times. This chain links TRBV20-1 with TRBJ2-7; 8 bases are a match to TRBD1. The junction had 9 bases not matched to a gene; V was cut back by 3 bases and J by 5 bases. This CDR3 region has 14 residues. Germline values: CDR1 DFQATT, CDR2 SNEGSKA (reference sequence). The DNA for the CDR3 is TGCAGTGCTAGTTGGGCCAGGGGGCACCACGAGCAGTACTTC. Amino acids: CSASWARGHHEQYF.

This chain uses TRBV6-1 with TRBJ1-4; TRBD1 aligns across 7 bases. CDR1 is MNHNS, CDR2 SASEGT, per germline. Trimming at V came to 2 bases and at J to 4 bases, leaving 7 bases not matched to a gene. CDR3 length equals 16 residues. The CDR3 nucleotides are TGTGCCAGCAGTGAATACCGACAGGGAGATAATGAAAAACTGTTTTTT. Its translation is CASSEYRQGDNEKLFF.

This clonotype was detected only a few times. The rearrangement joins TRBV10-2 to TRBJ1-1, with 7 bases matching TRBD1. This CDR3 region has 15 residues. The J segment lost 12 bases and the V segment lost 0 bases, leaving 13 bases of the junction unmatched. CDR1 and CDR2 (germline): WSHSY, SAAADI. The CDR3 is CASSESDRAYGETFF. In nucleotides, the CDR3 is TGCGCCAGCAGTGAGTCAGACAGGGCGTACGGGGAAACTTTCTTT.

The chain employs TRBV9 and TRBJ2-3; TRBD2 matches at 10 bases. In germline, CDR1 is SGDLS, CDR2 YYNGEE. V shed 3 bases and J 2 bases; nucleotides not matched to a gene: 6. The CDR3 sequence is 16 residues long. The CDR3 nucleotides read TGTGCCAGCAGCGGGGTGGGGACTAGCGCCACAGATACGCAGTATTTT. Amino acid sequence: CASSGVGTSATDTQYF.

The chain carries TRBV5-1 and TRBJ2-1; D may match TRBD1 or TRBD2 (5 bases each). The CDR3 has 15 residues. Per the germline V gene, CDR1 is SGHRS and CDR2 is YFSETQ. Trimming shortened V by 0 bases and J by 5 bases, and 12 bases separated the two germline ends. DNA of the CDR3: TGCGCCAGCAGCTTGGGGGCTAGGGGAGACAATGAGCAGTTCTTC. Translating gives CASSLGARGDNEQFF.

The chain has TRBV3-1 and TRBJ1-6; no firm D call. Trimming pared 2 bases from V and 0 bases from J, leaving 8 bases between. Germline loops: CDR1 LGHDT, CDR2 YNNKEL (reference sequence). The CDR3 contains 16 residues. For the CDR3, the DNA is TGTGCCAGCAGCCAAATGATCGTCTCCTATAATTCACCCCTCCACTTT. Amino acids: CASSQMIVSYNSPLHF.

The chain is built from TRBV7-2 and TRBJ1-1, with TRBD1 matching over 9 bases. J gave up 1 base and V 3 bases, and 3 bases lay outside the gene matches. The CDR3 sequence is 15 residues long. In germline, CDR1 is SGHTA, CDR2 FQGNSA. This CDR3 reads CASSFGGQGNTEAFF. DNA for the CDR3: TGTGCCAGCAGCTTCGGGGGACAGGGGAACACTGAAGCTTTCTTT.

This clonotype showed up just a few times. J is TRBJ2-3 and V is TRBV7-2, with 12 positions matching TRBD2. This CDR3 has 18 amino acids. Germline lookup yields CDR1 SGHTA and CDR2 FQGNSA. Losses at the gene ends were 7 bases for V and 4 bases for J; bases not matched to a gene: 15. CDR3 protein: CASTKTSGRHRSSDTQYF. Written as DNA, the CDR3 is TGTGCCAGCACTAAGACTAGCGGGAGACACCGATCGTCAGATACGCAGTATTTT.

The V gene is TRBV27, the J gene TRBJ2-1; D unclear. The CDR3 is made up of 13 amino acids. Germline assignment: CDR1 MNHEY and CDR2 SMNVEV (reference sequence). Trimming took off 6 bases at V and 5 bases at J, with 11 bases between the two ends. The CDR3 DNA follows: TGTGCCAGCAGCTATGGACGGAACAATGAGCAGTTCTTC. This sequence encodes CASSYGRNNEQFF.

The CDR3 region is CSAYLTKNTDTQYF. The CDR3 DNA reads as TGCAGTGCTTATCTTACCAAAAACACAGATACGCAGTATTTT. This chain uses TRBV20-1 with TRBJ2-3; D gene uncertain. V lost 5 bases and J lost 2, with 14 bases in between. The CDR3 totals 14 residues. Per the germline V gene, CDR1 is DFQATT and CDR2 is SNEGSKA (reference sequence).

This clonotype was counted a few times. The chain joins TRBV27 to TRBJ2-7, with 7 bases aligning to TRBD2. The germline V gene has CDR1 MNHEY and CDR2 SMNVEV (reference sequence). With V trimmed by 6 bases and J by 0 bases, 5 bases remained unmatched. This CDR3 is 14 amino acids long. The CDR3 region is CASRKREFSYEQYF. CDR3 nucleotide sequence: TGTGCCAGCAGGAAGCGGGAATTCTCCTACGAGCAGTACTTC.

This clonotype was found a few times. The chain links TRBV29-1 to TRBJ2-1; TRBD2 aligns across 12 bases. Looked up from germline, CDR1 is SQVTM and CDR2 is ANQGSEA. The ends lost 4 bases at V and 5 bases at J; junction bases unmatched: 15. The CDR3 contains 18 residues. The CDR3 spells CSVVGGLAGRPGNNEQFF. The CDR3 coding sequence is TGCAGCGTTGTGGGGGGACTAGCGGGCCGGCCGGGGAACAATGAGCAGTTCTTC.

This chain connects TRBV11-2 to TRBJ2-7, with D possibly being TRBD2 (5 bases). V was pared by 7 bases and J by 4 bases, with 17 bases between. This CDR3 comprises 14 residues. Germline V gene data show CDR1 as SGHAT and CDR2 as FQNNGV. DNA for the CDR3: TGTGCCAGCACCCCGGATTTGAGGGATTACGAGCAGTACTTC. Translation gives CASTPDLRDYEQYF.

V gene TRBV7-8 combines with J gene TRBJ1-2; the match to TRBD1 covers 7 bases. Per the germline V gene, CDR1 is SGHVS and CDR2 is FQNEAQ. The CDR3 loop spans 15 amino acids. V was pared by 5 bases and J by 8 bases, with 14 bases of the junction left unmatched. The CDR3 DNA reads as TGTGCCAGCAGCCCCCAAGTAACAGGGGAGCGGGGCTACACCTTC. Translated: CASSPQVTGERGYTF.